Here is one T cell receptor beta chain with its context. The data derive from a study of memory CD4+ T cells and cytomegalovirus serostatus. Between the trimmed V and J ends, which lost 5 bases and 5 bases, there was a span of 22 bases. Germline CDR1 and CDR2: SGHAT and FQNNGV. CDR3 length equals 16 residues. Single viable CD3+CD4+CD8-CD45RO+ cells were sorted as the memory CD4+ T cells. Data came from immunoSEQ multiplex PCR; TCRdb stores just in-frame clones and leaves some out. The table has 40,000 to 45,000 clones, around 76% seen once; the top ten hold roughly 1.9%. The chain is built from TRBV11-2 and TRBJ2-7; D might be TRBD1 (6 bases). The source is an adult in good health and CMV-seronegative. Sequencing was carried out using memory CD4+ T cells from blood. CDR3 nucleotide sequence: TGTGCCAGCAGCATCCTAATAGGCCAGGGGTTGGACGAGCAGTACTTC. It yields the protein CASSILIGQGLDEQYF.